The table lists the clone carrying this T cell receptor (beta chain) with a count of one. The source of the sample is a study of technical replicates of blood from a few donors. TCRdb's copy holds only in-frame clones and misses some; the assay was immunoSEQ multiplex PCR. The data show roughly 80,000 clones, approximately 94% seen once. The V gene's germline CDR1 is SGHNT and CDR2 YYREEE (reference sequence). Germline trimming cut 4 bases from V and 3 bases from J; bases unmatched to any gene: 6. The CDR3 runs to 15 residues. This rearrangement joins TRBV5-4 to TRBJ2-7, with 11 positions matching TRBD2. Sequencing input: T cells isolated from PBMCs. The sequence was collected from a human donor in good health. The CDR3 DNA reads TGTGCCAGCAGCCTGGGGGGACTAGCGGTCTACGAGCAGTACTTC. Translated, it gives CASSLGGLAVYEQYF.